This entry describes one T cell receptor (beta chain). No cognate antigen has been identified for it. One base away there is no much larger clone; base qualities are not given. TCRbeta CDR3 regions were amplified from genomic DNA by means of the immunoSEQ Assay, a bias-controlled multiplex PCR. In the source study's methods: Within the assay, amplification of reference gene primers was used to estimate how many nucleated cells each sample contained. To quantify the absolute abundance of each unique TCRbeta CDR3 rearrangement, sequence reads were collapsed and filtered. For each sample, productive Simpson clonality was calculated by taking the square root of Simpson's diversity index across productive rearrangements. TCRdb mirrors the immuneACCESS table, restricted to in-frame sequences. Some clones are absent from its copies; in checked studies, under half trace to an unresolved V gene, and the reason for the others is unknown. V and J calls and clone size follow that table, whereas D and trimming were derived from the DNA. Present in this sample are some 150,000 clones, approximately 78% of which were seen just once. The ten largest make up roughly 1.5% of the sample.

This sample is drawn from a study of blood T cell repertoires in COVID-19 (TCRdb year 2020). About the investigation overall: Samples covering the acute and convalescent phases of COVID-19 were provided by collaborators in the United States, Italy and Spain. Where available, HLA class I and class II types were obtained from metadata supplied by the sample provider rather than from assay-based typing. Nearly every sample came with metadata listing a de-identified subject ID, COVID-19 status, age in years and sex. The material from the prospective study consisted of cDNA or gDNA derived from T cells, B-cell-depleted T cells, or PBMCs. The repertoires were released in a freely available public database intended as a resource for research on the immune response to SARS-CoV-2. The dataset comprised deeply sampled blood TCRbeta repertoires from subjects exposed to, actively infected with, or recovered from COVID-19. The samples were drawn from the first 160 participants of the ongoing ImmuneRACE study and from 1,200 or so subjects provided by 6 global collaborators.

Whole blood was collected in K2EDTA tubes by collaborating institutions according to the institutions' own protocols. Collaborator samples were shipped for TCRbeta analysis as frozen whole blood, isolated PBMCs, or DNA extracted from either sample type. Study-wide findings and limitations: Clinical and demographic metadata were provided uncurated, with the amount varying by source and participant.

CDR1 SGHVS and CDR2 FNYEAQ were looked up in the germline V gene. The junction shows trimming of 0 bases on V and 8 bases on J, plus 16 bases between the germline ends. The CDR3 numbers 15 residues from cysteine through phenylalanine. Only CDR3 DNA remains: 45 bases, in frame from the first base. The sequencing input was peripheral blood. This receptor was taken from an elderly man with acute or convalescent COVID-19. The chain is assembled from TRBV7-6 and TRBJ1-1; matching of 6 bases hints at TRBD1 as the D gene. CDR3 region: CASSLAGVGGTEAFF. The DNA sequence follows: TGTGCCAGCAGCTTAGCGGGGGTCGGGGGGACAGAAGCTTTCTTT.